This T cell receptor beta chain was sequenced for a study of shared clonotypes between healthy human individuals. In germline, CDR1 is SGHKS, CDR2 YYEKEE (reference sequence). The CDR3 sequence is 13 residues long. Trimming shortened V by 0 bases and J by 0 bases, and 3 bases separated the two germline ends. Sequencing was performed with immunoSEQ multiplex PCR; in TCRdb, only in-frame clones are kept and a portion is missing. The sample yields about 1 million clones, around 75% seen once. Findings and limits, study-wide: Despite large depth, sorted-subset datasets appeared incompletely sequenced. Read depth was anticipated to influence clonotype sharing among donors.

As concerns this clone: The antigen is unknown.

The source material was memory CD4+ T cells sorted from blood. Subset denoted: CD45RA-negative fraction. This TCR was sampled from a man younger than 30 in good health. The V and J genes are TRBV5-5 and TRBJ1-1, with unresolved D. CDR3: CASSLEVNTEAFF. The CDR3 nucleotides are TGTGCCAGCAGCTTGGAAGTGAACACTGAAGCTTTCTTT.